Below, 32 T cell receptor beta chains from the same sample are listed, as sequenced in a study of cytomegalovirus exposure and HLA in healthy donors listed by TCRdb under 2017. The library was built by means of the immunoSEQ multiplex PCR assay. TCRdb took this table from immuneACCESS and kept in-frame rearrangements with V and J called. Such tables lack part of the clones; where checked against another copy, unresolved V genes explain under half of the gap, and the rest is unexplained. The sample table holds fewer than 250,000 clones, of which around four fifths were seen once. The top ten constitute about an eighth of the sample. The sample consisted of PBMCs. These receptor sequences come from a woman aged 25 to 45 in good health and CMV-seropositive.

V is TRBV28 and J is TRBJ2-3, with a tentative D call TRBD2 (5 bases). Trimming took off 2 bases at V and 6 bases at J, with 12 bases between the two ends. This CDR3 contains 14 residues. In germline, CDR1 is MDHEN, CDR2 SYDVKM. The CDR3 sequence is CASSLEGGSDTQYF. The CDR3 coding sequence is TGTGCCAGCAGTTTAGAGGGCGGAAGCGATACGCAGTATTTT.

The CDR3 region is CSVAGGVVNTEAFF. CDR3 nucleotides: TGCAGCGTTGCAGGGGGAGTTGTGAACACTGAAGCTTTCTTT. The V gene is TRBV29-1, the J gene TRBJ1-1; TRBD1 matches at 7 bases. This CDR3 region has 14 residues. Losses at the gene ends were 4 bases for V and 0 bases for J; bases not matched to a gene: 5. The germline gives CDR1 SQVTM, CDR2 ANQGSEA.

Here the CDR3 reads CASSEAEKLFF. The CDR3, as DNA: TGTGCCAGCAGTGAAGCCGAAAAACTGTTTTTT. The chain carries TRBV6-1 and TRBJ1-4; D is uncertain. Deletions cut 0 bases from V and 8 bases from J, with 1 base between. Germline loops: CDR1 MNHNS, CDR2 SASEGT. The length of the CDR3 is 11 residues.

CDR3 loop: CASSLDRTSGRIYNEQFF. Here the CDR3 DNA reads TGTGCCAGCAGCTTAGATCGGACTAGCGGGAGAATCTACAATGAGCAGTTCTTC. The rearrangement uses TRBV7-2 and TRBJ2-1, with 13 bases matching TRBD2. Germline lookup yields CDR1 SGHTA and CDR2 FQGNSA. This CDR3 spans 18 amino acids. Unmatched junction bases numbered 6, after V lost 1 base and J lost 3 bases.

V and J are TRBV7-2 and TRBJ2-7, with 8 bases fitting TRBD1. The germline V gene encodes CDR1 SGHTA and CDR2 FQGNSA. The CDR3 consists of 14 residues. J gave up 3 bases and V 4 bases, and 5 bases lay outside the gene matches. CDR3 DNA: TGTGCCAGCAGCTGGGGACAGGCCTTCTACGAGCAGTACTTC. This gives the protein CASSWGQAFYEQYF.

The V call is TRBV23-1, the J call TRBJ2-1; 10 nucleotides agree with TRBD2. TRBV23-1 is recorded as an ORF, its role being uncertain. V shed 0 bases, J shed 9 bases, and the junction held 20 bases outside the gene matches. The CDR3 is 20 amino acids. The chain's CDR3 is CASSQSGASGGITNPSEQFF. The CDR3 nucleotides are TGCGCCAGCAGTCAATCGGGGGCTAGCGGGGGCATTACTAATCCCAGTGAGCAGTTCTTC.

The V call is TRBV6-5, the J call TRBJ2-5, with 7 bases aligning to TRBD1. CDR3 size: 15 residues. V shed 4 bases, J shed 5 bases, and the junction held 10 bases outside the gene matches. From germline, CDR1 is MNHEY and CDR2 SVGAGI. CDR3 in amino acids: CASSLDRVEAETQYF. In DNA, the CDR3 is TGTGCCAGCAGTTTAGACAGGGTTGAAGCGGAGACCCAGTACTTC.

A word on this clone: This same CDR3 is encoded by further DNA sequences in the sample. The chain links TRBV18 to TRBJ1-1, with D uncertain. Trimming shortened V by 3 bases and J by 1 base, and 0 bases separated the two germline ends. The CDR3 extends over 11 amino acids. Germline lookup yields CDR1 KGHSH and CDR2 LQKENI. Written as DNA, the CDR3 is TGTGCCAGCTCACCGAACACTGAAGCTTTCTTT. The encoded protein is CASSPNTEAFF.

The genes are TRBV27 and TRBJ1-2; 9 nucleotides match TRBD1. The V gene's germline CDR1 is MNHEY and CDR2 SMNVEV (reference sequence). The length of the CDR3 is 13 residues. Germline trimming cut 5 bases from V and 8 bases from J; bases unmatched to any gene: 6. DNA for the CDR3: TGTGCCAGCAGTGGGACAGGGTTGGGAGGCTACACCTTC. Its translation: CASSGTGLGGYTF.

The DNA of the CDR3 is TGTGCCAGCGGGCGGGGCCAAGGTGAAAAACTGTTTTTT. As protein: CASGRGQGEKLFF. The J gene is TRBJ1-4, the V gene TRBV27; D is perhaps TRBD1 (5 bases). The germline CDR1 and CDR2 sequences are MNHEY and SMNVEV (reference sequence). The CDR3 has 13 amino acids. V gave up 8 bases and J gave up 7 bases, with 14 bases separating them.

This clone was seen a few times. The rearrangement uses TRBV4-2 and TRBJ2-2; D remains unclear. There are 15 residues in the CDR3. The V gene lost 4 bases and the J gene lost 6 bases, with 15 bases spanning the gap. Germline CDR1 is LGHNA and CDR2 is YNFKEQ. Written as DNA, the CDR3 is TGTGCCAGCAGCCGGGAAGGCGATCCCCCCGGGGAGCTGTTTTTT. Translation: CASSREGDPPGELFF.

The rearrangement uses TRBV5-1 and TRBJ2-1; 10 nucleotides align to TRBD1. The CDR3 totals 15 residues. Germline V gene lookup returns CDR1 SGHRS and CDR2 YFSETQ. Trimming removed 2 bases from V and 4 bases from J; junction bases left unmatched: 3. The CDR3 sequence: CASSLGTGVYNEQFF. CDR3 DNA sequence: TGCGCCAGCAGCTTAGGGACAGGGGTTTACAATGAGCAGTTCTTC.

The sample holds a few counts of this clone. The same CDR3 is also encoded by other DNA sequences in this sample. This chain connects TRBV5-1 to TRBJ1-5, with D perhaps matching TRBD1 (6 bases). Germline CDR1 and CDR2: SGHRS and YFSETQ. This CDR3 region has 15 residues. V shed 0 bases and J shed 1 base, with 8 bases lying between them. The CDR3 bases are TGCGCCAGCAGCTTGGCGGGGGGCAGCAATCAGCCCCAGCATTTT. Protein product: CASSLAGGSNQPQHF. Complete variable domain (other parts from reference TRBV5-1 and TRBJ1-5): KAGVTQTPRYLIKTRGQQVTLSCSPISGHRSVSWYQQTPGQGLQFLFEYFSETQRNKGNFPGRFSGRQFSNSRSEMNVSTLELGDSALYLCASSLAGGSNQPQHFGDGTRLSIL.

This clone was counted only a few times. This chain joins TRBV4-2 and TRBJ1-5; no clear D. Germline V CDR1 and CDR2: LGHNA, YNFKEQ. The V and J ends lost 0 bases and 3 bases respectively, with 9 bases between them. The CDR3 runs 15 residues. The CDR3 sequence: CASSQDGPFNQPQHF. The CDR3 coding sequence is TGTGCCAGCAGCCAAGATGGGCCGTTCAATCAGCCCCAGCATTTT.

This chain joins TRBV29-1 and TRBJ2-5, with D tentatively TRBD2 (6 bases). The germline V gene has CDR1 SQVTM and CDR2 ANQGSEA. CDR3 length equals 14 residues. Trimming took off 6 bases at V and 2 bases at J, with 16 bases between the two ends. In nucleotides, the CDR3 is TGCAGCGTCGATGGGGGGAGGTTACAAGAGACCCAGTACTTC. Its translation: CSVDGGRLQETQYF.

Remarks on this clone: This sample also contains other DNA sequences that code for the same CDR3. The chain combines TRBV14 with TRBJ1-2, with D hard to call. V was trimmed by 1 base and J by 2 bases, leaving 5 bases between them. The germline gives CDR1 SGHDN, CDR2 FVKESK. The CDR3 contains 13 residues. The CDR3 sequence is CASSQGQNYGYTF. CDR3 nucleotide sequence: TGTGCCAGCAGCCAAGGGCAAAACTATGGCTACACCTTC.

The chain joins TRBV30 to TRBJ1-1; D is unclear. CDR1 and CDR2 from the germline V gene are GTSNPN and SVGIG (reference sequence). The ends were cut back, 2 bases at V and 5 bases at J, with 15 bases in the middle. CDR3 length: 14 amino acids. The CDR3, as DNA: TGTGCCTGGAGTCCTGGGGAGGTTAGGACTGAAGCTTTCTTT. Translating it yields CAWSPGEVRTEAFF. Looking up the rest from reference TRBV30 and TRBJ1-1 gives the full variable domain: SQTIHQWPATLVQPVGSPLSLECTVEGTSNPNLYWYRQAAGRGLQLLFYSVGIGQISSEVPQNLSASRPQDRQFILSSKKLLLSDSGFYLCAWSPGEVRTEAFFGQGTRLTVV.

In this sample, this clone turned up once. The chain employs TRBV19 and TRBJ2-7, with no clear D. This CDR3 has 14 residues. V lost 5 bases and J 2 bases, leaving 13 bases between the germline ends. CDR1 and CDR2 (germline): LNHDA, SQIVND (reference sequence). The CDR3 reads CASSPRPGPYEQYF. The CDR3 nucleotides are TGTGCCAGTAGTCCCCGGCCGGGCCCCTACGAGCAGTACTTC.

The V and J genes are TRBV2 and TRBJ1-1; the D is unclear. The V end lost 2 bases, the J end lost 7 bases, and 17 bases lay between the germline ends. Germline CDR1 and CDR2: SNHLY and FYNNEI. The CDR3 has 15 residues. The CDR3 nucleotides read TGTGCCAGCAGTGAAATTGCCATCTGGGCGGATGAAGCTTTCTTT. Translating it yields CASSEIAIWADEAFF.

The V call is TRBV7-9, the J call TRBJ1-2, with unresolved D. Germline assignment: CDR1 SEHNR and CDR2 FQNEAQ (reference sequence). Deletions cut 5 bases from V and 7 bases from J, with 14 bases between. The CDR3 is made up of 13 amino acids. This CDR3 is CASSVVGSSGYTF. The CDR3, as DNA: TGTGCCAGCAGCGTGGTAGGCAGTAGTGGCTACACCTTC.

This clone was recorded only once. The V and J genes are TRBV5-6 and TRBJ2-2, with D unclear. The germline V gene encodes CDR1 SGHDT and CDR2 YYEEEE. CDR3 length: 12 amino acids. V was trimmed by 4 bases and J by 7 bases, leaving 8 bases between them. The CDR3 DNA follows: TGTGCCAGCAGCAAAATTGGCGGGGAGCTGTTTTTT. Encoded protein: CASSKIGGELFF.

This clone came up many times. This rearrangement joins TRBV30 to TRBJ1-2; TRBD1 matches at 7 bases. J was trimmed by 8 bases and V by 4 bases; bases with no gene match: 13. The CDR3 has 14 amino acids. CDR1 is GTSNPN and CDR2 is SVGIG in the germline V gene (reference sequence). The CDR3 nucleotides are TGTGCCTGGACCCTACGGGGGAGGGGGCTCGGCTACACCTTC. Encoded protein: CAWTLRGRGLGYTF.

The genes are TRBV7-2 and TRBJ2-7, with 14 bases aligning to TRBD2. Trimming cost V 1 base and J 7 bases; bases outside gene matches: 9. The CDR3 is 17 amino acids. Germline loops: CDR1 SGHTA, CDR2 FQGNSA. CDR3 in amino acids: CASSLGTSGRRVGEQYF. DNA for the CDR3: TGTGCCAGCAGCTTAGGGACTAGCGGGAGGCGGGTGGGTGAGCAGTACTTC.

The chain uses TRBV5-3 and TRBJ1-1, with D uncertain. TRBV5-3 is sorted into the ORF group, with uncertain function. Trimming pared 4 bases from V and 4 bases from J, leaving 17 bases between. The CDR3 covers 15 residues. CDR3 sequence reads: CARSPPTRRGTEAFF. CDR3 DNA sequence: TGTGCCAGAAGCCCTCCCACCAGGAGAGGCACTGAAGCTTTCTTT.

The V call is TRBV6-5, the J call TRBJ2-7; 8 positions agree with TRBD2. Germline-derived CDR1 and CDR2 are MNHEY and SVGAGI. This CDR3 has 15 amino acids. J was trimmed by 1 base and V by 2 bases; bases with no gene match: 4. CDR3 amino acids: CASSYGSGGSYEQYF. The CDR3 DNA reads as TGTGCCAGCAGTTACGGGTCGGGAGGGTCCTACGAGCAGTACTTC.

This clone is a singleton in its sample. V usage is TRBV25-1 and J usage is TRBJ2-1, with a weak D call TRBD2 (5 bases). Trimming removed 6 bases at V and 6 bases at J, with 15 bases between. The length of the CDR3 is 14 residues. Germline-derived CDR1 and CDR2 are MGHDK and SYGVNS. The CDR3 nucleotides read TGTGCCAGCAGCCGGAGCGGACGCGTCAATGAGCAGTTCTTC. Translation: CASSRSGRVNEQFF.

This clone appeared a few times. The CDR3 spells CASRGGSGGYTF. The CDR3 DNA follows: TGTGCCAGCAGAGGGGGGAGCGGTGGCTACACCTTC. The J gene is TRBJ1-2, the V gene TRBV6-5; possible D gene TRBD1, 6 bases. Germline V CDR1 and CDR2: MNHEY, SVGAGI. The CDR3 has 12 amino acids. Between the trimmed V and J ends, which lost 6 bases and 7 bases, there was a span of 12 bases.

This clone occurred a few times. The rearrangement links TRBV7-2 to TRBJ1-2; no reliable D call. CDR1 SGHTA and CDR2 FQGNSA come from the germline V gene. The CDR3 loop spans 15 amino acids. The V end lost 1 base, the J end lost 4 bases, and 13 bases lay between the germline ends. The CDR3 DNA reads TGTGCCAGCAGCTTAGTGGGGATTGGCAGCTATGGCTACACCTTC. It codes for CASSLVGIGSYGYTF.

The chain links TRBV27 to TRBJ1-1; no clear D gene. This CDR3 has 15 residues. Germline V gene data show CDR1 as MNHEY and CDR2 as SMNVEV (reference sequence). Trimming pared 5 bases from V and 1 base from J, leaving 14 bases between. The CDR3 spells CASSKSKNSNTEAFF. DNA of the CDR3: TGTGCCAGCAGTAAATCAAAGAATTCGAACACTGAAGCTTTCTTT.

This clone occurred a few times. The chain has TRBV5-4 and TRBJ2-7; TRBD1 matches at 9 bases. This CDR3 spans 15 amino acids. V was clipped by 3 bases and J by 0 bases; unmatched bases: 4. CDR1 is SGHNT, CDR2 YYREEE, per germline (reference sequence). This CDR3 reads CASSYRQGGSYEQYF. DNA for the CDR3: TGTGCCAGCAGCTATCGACAGGGGGGCTCCTACGAGCAGTACTTC.

The chain employs TRBV11-2 and TRBJ2-7, with 10 bases aligning to TRBD2. CDR3 length: 18 residues. Germline CDR1 SGHAT, CDR2 FQNNGV. J was trimmed by 3 bases and V by 2 bases; bases with no gene match: 13. CDR3: CASSLKGSGLAVFYEQYF. The DNA of the CDR3 is TGTGCCAGCAGCTTAAAAGGTTCAGGACTAGCGGTCTTCTACGAGCAGTACTTC.

The genes are TRBV28 and TRBJ1-2, with TRBD1 as a possible D gene (6 bases). The V and J ends lost 5 bases and 2 bases respectively, with 15 bases between them. Looked up from germline, CDR1 is MDHEN and CDR2 is SYDVKM. This CDR3 is built from 15 residues. The CDR3 reads CASSQTYRANYGYTF. The CDR3 coding sequence is TGTGCCAGCAGTCAAACATACAGGGCCAACTATGGCTACACCTTC.